This T cell receptor beta chain was observed in a study of T cell repertoires in cytomegalovirus infection. Study-level information: Public TCR beta signatures provided an indication of both CMV infection and a matching HLA type.

Germline V lookup: CDR1 MNHEY, CDR2 SMNVEV (reference sequence). J lost 4 bases, V lost 3 bases, and 10 bases had no gene match. The CDR3 sequence is 16 residues long. A single record per CDR3 protein comes from TCRdb applying MiXCR to the reads. The sample gives about 340,000 distinct CDR3 sequences, 29% of which show up once; over 15% is in the top ten. This clonotype has more than one count but fewer than ten. Its matching antigen is unknown. The chain links TRBV27 to TRBJ2-5; TRBD1 agrees at 8 bases. The clonotype originates from a human donor in good health (CMV status not recorded). Some clones in this sample may be carry-over from other donors' samples. The sample was cultured PBMCs, taken from culture after CMV antigen stimulation. The CDR3 DNA reads as TGTGCCAGCAGTTTCCGATGGACAGGGATTACAGAGACCCAGTACTTC. Translation gives CASSFRWTGITETQYF.